Presented here are 20 T cell receptor beta chains from one specimen sequenced in a study of blood T cell repertoires in COVID-19. The method was immunoSEQ multiplex PCR; TCRdb's version includes in-frame clones alone and lacks a portion of them. The sample comprises 80,000 or so clones, around 90% of which are singletons, and around 2.1% rests with the top ten. The sequenced sample was peripheral blood. The receptors originated from a middle-aged man with acute or convalescent COVID-19.

The genes are TRBV4-3 and TRBJ1-1; possibly TRBD1 for D (6 bases). The CDR3 totals 13 residues. V lost 3 bases and J 3 bases, leaving 8 bases between the germline ends. The germline CDR1 and CDR2 sequences are LGHNA and YSLEER. The CDR3 region has the DNA TGCGCCAGCAGCCAGAGGACAGACACTGAAGCTTTCTTT. Translation: CASSQRTDTEAFF.

The rearrangement uses TRBV30 and TRBJ2-5, with 12 positions matching TRBD1. V trimming: 5 bases; J trimming: 1 base; junction bases outside the gene matches: 5. The length of the CDR3 is 15 residues. Looked up from germline, CDR1 is GTSNPN and CDR2 is SVGIG (reference sequence). CDR3 amino acids: CAWGAGQGAQETQYF. The CDR3 DNA reads TGTGCCTGGGGAGCGGGACAGGGGGCCCAAGAGACCCAGTACTTC.

V and J are TRBV4-1 and TRBJ1-5, with TRBD1 identical over 9 bases. V dropped 0 bases and J dropped 6; count of bases not matched to a gene: 3. Germline lookup yields CDR1 MGHRA and CDR2 YSYEKL. This CDR3 spans 15 amino acids. The chain's CDR3 is CASSQEQGAGQPQHF. The DNA of the CDR3 is TGCGCCAGCAGCCAAGAACAGGGGGCAGGTCAGCCCCAGCATTTT.

The chain employs TRBV7-9 and TRBJ2-3; tentative D call: TRBD1 (5 bases). Germline V gives CDR1 SEHNR, CDR2 FQNEAQ (reference sequence). This CDR3 has 17 amino acids. The ends were cut back, 1 base at V and 3 bases at J, with 17 bases in the middle. CDR3 region: CASSLGAEKGSTDTQYF. Here the CDR3 DNA reads TGTGCCAGCAGCTTAGGGGCTGAGAAGGGGTCTACAGATACGCAGTATTTT.

This clone was recorded once. The gene calls are TRBV4-1 and TRBJ2-1; TRBD1 agrees at 10 bases. This CDR3 region has 16 residues. In germline, CDR1 is MGHRA, CDR2 YSYEKL. Trimming took 3 bases from V and 9 from J; bases not matched to a gene: 11. The CDR3 DNA is TGCGCCAGCAGCCACAACCCGGGACAGGGGTTGGGTGAGCAGTTCTTC. Translation: CASSHNPGQGLGEQFF.

The rearrangement joins TRBV7-2 to TRBJ1-3, with D maybe TRBD1 (5 bases). The ends were cut back, 4 bases at V and 1 base at J, with 11 bases in the middle. The CDR3 contains 15 residues. Germline CDR1 and CDR2: SGHTA and FQGNSA. This CDR3 reads CASSSSSGSGNTIYF. CDR3 in DNA: TGTGCCAGCAGCTCCTCTTCAGGGTCTGGAAACACCATATATTTT.

The rearrangement links TRBV18 to TRBJ2-7; 10 bases match TRBD1. Germline V gene sequence: CDR1 KGHSH, CDR2 LQKENI. This CDR3 region has 16 residues. V was clipped by 4 bases and J by 4 bases; unmatched bases: 10. The CDR3, as DNA: TGTGCCAGCTCACTGCCCCGGACAGGGGGGGTTTACGAGCAGTACGTC. The encoded protein is CASSLPRTGGVYEQYV.

The chain combines TRBV29-1 with TRBJ2-5; 8 bases map to TRBD1. CDR3 length: 12 residues. J gave up 2 bases and V 5 bases, and 1 base lay outside the gene matches. Germline V gives CDR1 SQVTM, CDR2 ANQGSEA. CDR3 DNA: TGCAGCGTTTACAGGGGGCAAGAGACCCAGTACTTC. This codes for CSVYRGQETQYF.

The chain uses TRBV5-6 and TRBJ1-1, with 7 bases that match TRBD1. The CDR3 totals 15 residues. Germline values: CDR1 SGHDT, CDR2 YYEEEE. V shed 4 bases and J 4 bases; nucleotides not matched to a gene: 10. The CDR3, as DNA: TGTGCCAGCAGCCCGCGGACAGGTGCCTTCACTGAAGCTTTCTTT. This encodes CASSPRTGAFTEAFF.

This rearrangement joins TRBV5-5 to TRBJ1-1; D not resolved. Germline V CDR1 and CDR2: SGHKS, YYEKEE (reference sequence). Trimming left V 4 bases short and J 2 bases short, with 18 bases between. This CDR3 is built from 16 residues. This CDR3 reads CASSPSRTPGNTEAFF. In DNA, the CDR3 is TGTGCCAGCAGCCCTAGCCGGACCCCCGGAAACACTGAAGCTTTCTTT.

The rearrangement joins TRBV7-9 to TRBJ1-4; possibly TRBD1 for D (6 bases). V was shortened by 2 bases and J by 8 bases, with 12 bases between the two germline ends. In germline, CDR1 is SEHNR, CDR2 FQNEAQ (reference sequence). The CDR3 runs to 14 residues. CDR3 bases: TGTGCCAGCAGCTTAAGCAGGGGAGGGGAAAAACTGTTTTTT. Its translation: CASSLSRGGEKLFF.

The CDR3 reads CASSAPPGRRVEQYF. The CDR3 DNA sequence: TGTGCCAGCAGCGCTCCACCGGGTCGGAGGGTTGAGCAGTACTTC. The chain uses TRBV5-6 and TRBJ2-7; D is possibly TRBD2 (6 bases). CDR1 and CDR2 from the germline V gene are SGHDT and YYEEEE. This CDR3 has 15 residues. V was cut by 4 bases and J by 7 bases, with 21 bases left in between. The full variable domain, rest sourced from reference TRBV5-6 and TRBJ2-7, is DAGVTQSPTHLIKTRGQQVTLRCSPKSGHDTVSWYQQALGQGPQFIFQYYEEEERQRGNFPDRFSGHQFPNYSSELNVNALLLGDSALYLCASSAPPGRRVEQYFGPGTRLTVT.

This clone was detected only once. The rearrangement links TRBV9 to TRBJ2-1, with 7 nucleotides matching TRBD2. The CDR3 runs to 15 residues. CDR1 is SGDLS, CDR2 YYNGEE, per germline. Trimming cost V 0 bases and J 4 bases; bases outside gene matches: 4. The CDR3 nucleotides are TGTGCCAGCAGCGTAGCAGGGCGGGAGTACAATGAGCAGTTCTTC. Translated, it gives CASSVAGREYNEQFF.

The V gene is TRBV4-1, the J gene TRBJ2-5, with TRBD2 identical over 8 bases. J lost 5 bases, V lost 0 bases, and 8 bases had no gene match. Germline CDR1 MGHRA, CDR2 YSYEKL. The CDR3 extends over 16 amino acids. CDR3 in amino acids: CASSQERAAGEETQYF. CDR3 coding DNA: TGCGCCAGCAGCCAAGAAAGGGCAGCGGGGGAGGAGACCCAGTACTTC.

The chain recombines TRBV18 with TRBJ2-1; 14 bases fit TRBD2. The CDR3 length is 19 residues. CDR1 and CDR2 (germline): KGHSH, LQKENI. The V segment lost 0 bases and the J segment 0 bases; nucleotides outside the gene matches: 4. The CDR3 is CASSPPGLAGAFSYNEQFF. For the CDR3, the DNA is TGTGCCAGCTCACCACCGGGACTAGCGGGAGCCTTCTCCTACAATGAGCAGTTCTTC.

A word on this clone: Its ends do not fully match the called genes, so a read error is possible. The chain has TRBV11-2 and TRBJ1-4; the match to TRBD1 covers 7 bases. The CDR3 consists of 13 residues. Germline V lookup: CDR1 SGHAT, CDR2 FQNNGV. Here the CDR3 reads CASSLDRDEKLFF. The CDR3 coding sequence is TGTGCCAGCAGCCTAGACAGGGATGAAAAACTGTTTTTT.

The chain uses TRBV12-5 and TRBJ1-2, with D maybe TRBD1 (5 bases). This CDR3 spans 15 amino acids. Between the trimmed V and J ends, which lost 5 bases and 8 bases, there was a span of 21 bases. CDR1 is LGHNT, CDR2 FRNRAP, per germline. Here the CDR3 reads CASGHSRETEPGYTF. The DNA for the CDR3 is TGTGCTAGTGGTCACTCCCGGGAGACAGAGCCCGGCTACACCTTC.

The chain joins TRBV6-5 to TRBJ1-5; 7 bases agree with TRBD1. The junction had 8 bases not matched to a gene; V was cut back by 8 bases and J by 4 bases. Germline CDR1 is MNHEY and CDR2 is SVGAGI. The CDR3 is 14 residues long. CDR3 region: CASQSGQHNQPQHF. DNA of the CDR3: TGTGCCAGCCAATCGGGACAGCATAATCAGCCCCAGCATTTT.

This chain connects TRBV3-1 (or the pseudogene TRBV3-2) to TRBJ1-2; perhaps TRBD1 as D (5 bases). The V and J ends lost 7 bases and 6 bases respectively, with 15 bases between them. Germline-derived CDR1 and CDR2 are LGHDT and YNNKEL (reference sequence). The CDR3 runs to 13 residues. CDR3 amino acids: CASTKEGWDGYTF. CDR3 sequence (DNA): TGTGCCAGCACGAAGGAGGGGTGGGATGGCTACACCTTC.

The chain recombines TRBV2 with TRBJ2-7, with 8 positions matching TRBD1. This CDR3 contains 15 residues. V shed 6 bases, J shed 4 bases, and the junction held 11 bases outside the gene matches. The germline CDR1 and CDR2 sequences are SNHLY and FYNNEI. The CDR3 reads CASRERTGQGYEQYV. The CDR3 nucleotides are TGTGCCAGCAGAGAAAGGACAGGGCAGGGTTACGAGCAGTACGTC.